This T cell receptor beta chain was retrieved from a study of blood T cells in healthy people across ages. Primed by a sample-barcoded 5' primer and a J-beta primer mix, a second PCR proceeded for roughly 7 to 12 cycles. TCRdb used MiXCR to reprocess the 5' RACE reads, holding one entry per CDR3 protein. The top ten clones hold around a quarter of a sample with roughly 830,000 distinct CDR3 sequences, roughly 60% of them seen once. CDR3 length: 15 residues. Losses at the gene ends were 1 base for V and 4 bases for J; bases not matched to a gene: 5. The V gene's germline CDR1 is SGDLS and CDR2 YYNGEE.

The TCR originated in a man aged 25 to 40 in good health. The material sequenced was blood. The rearrangement links TRBV9 to TRBJ1-2; 9 bases fit TRBD1. The CDR3 DNA follows: TGTGCCAGCAGCGTACACCCGACAGGGGGCTATGGCTACACCTTC. This codes for CASSVHPTGGYGYTF.